The rows below give T cell receptor beta chains drawn from one sample of a study of T-cell memory formation after mild COVID-19. TCRdb reanalysed the 5' RACE reads using MiXCR and keeps one entry per CDR3 protein. The sample has around 310,000 distinct CDR3 sequences; roughly 19% are singletons. Sequencing used PBMCs or a T cell subset sorted from them (not recorded which). The receptors come from a man aged 18 to 35 who had mild COVID-19 (a few samples of this study predate the infection). Cell type and time point are not known. CDR3s include the opening cysteine and the closing phenylalanine or tryptophan. D genes are given only for firm matches. Size is stated for part of the rows, as once, few or many counts, or as a class when the clone is expanded.

j_call clone_size d_call v_call cdr3_aa cdr3_nt
TRBJ1-1 few NA TRBV5-1 CASSFSGQLPEAFF TGCGCCAGCAGCTTTTCCGGACAGCTACCGGAAGCTTTCTTT
TRBJ1-5 NA NA TRBV28 CASNRWAGEPQHF TGTGCCAGCAACAGGTGGGCCGGGGAGCCCCAGCATTTT
TRBJ2-7 NA NA TRBV7-8 CASSSQPSREQYF TGTGCCAGCAGCTCCCAACCCTCGAGAGAGCAGTACTTC
TRBJ2-5 NA TRBD1 TRBV5-1 CASRGQGAQETQYF TGCGCCAGCAGAGGACAGGGGGCCCAAGAGACCCAGTACTTC
TRBJ2-3 few NA TRBV5-1 CASSLPQGTDTQYF TGCGCCAGCAGCTTGCCGCAGGGCACAGATACGCAGTATTTT
TRBJ2-2 NA TRBD1 TRBV7-2 CASSLARGLDGELFF TGTGCCAGCAGCTTAGCCAGGGGGCTAGACGGGGAGCTGTTTTTT
TRBJ1-1 NA TRBD1 TRBV9 CASSVGTGNTEAFF TGTGCCAGCAGCGTGGGGACAGGGAACACTGAAGCTTTCTTT
TRBJ2-3 NA NA TRBV6-5 CASSYSTSSTTDTQYF TGTGCCAGCAGTTACTCGACATCTAGCACTACAGATACGCAGTATTTT
TRBJ1-1 NA NA TRBV4-3 CASSRILTGGGTEAFF TGCGCCAGCAGCCGCATTTTAACGGGGGGTGGTACTGAAGCTTTCTTT
TRBJ2-2 NA TRBD2 TRBV6-2/TRBV6-3 CASSYRSGGANTGELFF TGTGCCAGCAGTTACCGAAGCGGGGGGGCGAACACCGGGGAGCTGTTTTTT
TRBJ1-1 NA NA TRBV4-1 CASSQPGTEAFF TGCGCCAGCAGCCAACCGGGCACTGAAGCTTTCTTT
TRBJ2-3 few NA TRBV7-2 CASSLSGVTRTDTQYF TGTGCCAGCAGCTTATCCGGGGTTACCCGCACAGATACGCAGTATTTT
TRBJ2-1 NA TRBD2 TRBV9 CASSERRSAGGRIEQFF TGTGCCAGCAGCGAGAGACGGTCGGCGGGGGGGCGGATTGAGCAGTTCTTC
TRBJ2-6 NA TRBD1 TRBV20-1 CSARVGSGTARTSGANVLTF TGCAGTGCTAGAGTTGGATCCGGGACAGCAAGGACCTCTGGGGCCAACGTCCTGACTTTC
TRBJ2-3 few NA TRBV9 CASSVDWVSTDTQYF TGTGCCAGCAGCGTAGACTGGGTTAGCACAGATACGCAGTATTTT
TRBJ2-2 NA TRBD2 TRBV9 CASSALTGTSGVNTGELFF TGTGCCAGCAGCGCCCTCACCGGGACTAGCGGGGTGAACACCGGGGAGCTGTTTTTT
TRBJ2-5 NA NA TRBV7-3 CASSLQGTGETQYF TGTGCCAGCAGCTTACAGGGGACGGGAGAGACCCAGTACTTC
TRBJ1-2 NA NA TRBV4-1 CASSHQVVNYGYTF TGCGCCAGCAGCCACCAAGTTGTTAACTATGGCTACACCTTC
TRBJ2-7 few TRBD1 TRBV2 CASWDRLGDEQYF TGTGCCAGCTGGGACAGGCTCGGCGACGAGCAGTACTTC
TRBJ2-3 NA TRBD1 TRBV28 CASTQFQHGTGITDTQYF TGTGCCAGCACCCAGTTTCAACACGGGACAGGCATCACAGATACGCAGTATTTT
TRBJ2-2 NA NA TRBV3-1 CASSTPWGPYGGELFF TGTGCCAGCAGCACACCCTGGGGGCCCTATGGCGGGGAGCTGTTTTTT
TRBJ2-3 NA NA TRBV4-2 CASSQILAGWAPDTQYF TGTGCCAGCAGCCAAATTCTAGCAGGGTGGGCGCCAGATACGCAGTATTTT
TRBJ2-3 NA NA TRBV11-1 CASSPRQDTQYF TGTGCCAGCAGCCCAAGGCAAGATACGCAGTATTTT
TRBJ2-3 NA NA TRBV5-1 CASSPGGVRGTDTQYF TGCGCCAGCAGCCCCGGTGGGGTGCGTGGGACCGATACGCAGTATTTT
TRBJ1-3 NA NA TRBV12-3/TRBV12-4 CASSLVSGAAHVGNTIYF TGTGCCAGCAGTTTGGTGTCAGGGGCCGCTCATGTTGGAAACACCATATATTTT
TRBJ2-3 NA NA TRBV20-1 CSARNWDTQYF TGCAGTGCACGTAACTGGGATACGCAGTATTTT
TRBJ1-5 many TRBD1 TRBV28 CASSPGQGIQPQHF TGTGCCAGCAGTCCGGGACAGGGGATTCAGCCCCAGCATTTT
TRBJ2-1 NA TRBD2 TRBV12-3/TRBV12-4 CASGDLGLAGAARYF TGTGCCAGCGGTGATCTGGGACTAGCGGGGGCCGCTAGGTACTTC
TRBJ2-7 few NA TRBV5-6 CASSTMTGIGDEQYF TGTGCCAGCAGCACCATGACGGGAATTGGGGACGAGCAGTACTTC
TRBJ2-7 NA TRBD1 TRBV12-3/TRBV12-4 CASSLGQGEQYF TGTGCCAGCAGTTTGGGACAGGGGGAGCAGTACTTC
TRBJ1-5 few NA TRBV6-5 CASSYSHSSNQPQHF TGTGCCAGCAGTTACTCGCACAGTAGCAATCAGCCCCAGCATTTT
TRBJ2-5 few NA TRBV5-1 CASSLAVGGLIETQYF TGCGCCAGCAGCTTGGCCGTTGGCGGGTTGATTGAGACCCAGTACTTC
TRBJ1-5 NA NA TRBV19 CASSRRGMGLVSQPQHF TGTGCCAGTAGCCGAAGGGGGATGGGACTAGTTAGTCAGCCCCAGCATTTT
TRBJ2-5 many NA TRBV7-2 CASSLGGGPQETQYF TGTGCCAGCAGCTTAGGTGGGGGGCCCCAAGAGACCCAGTACTTC
TRBJ2-3 few TRBD2 TRBV4-1 CASSPTYRGSGGAVTDTQYF TGCGCCAGCAGCCCTACTTACCGGGGTAGCGGGGGGGCGGTCACTGATACGCAGTATTTT
TRBJ2-3 few NA TRBV6-1 CASVQDYTDTQYF TGTGCCAGCGTCCAGGACTACACAGATACGCAGTATTTT
TRBJ1-1 NA NA TRBV5-1 CASSWVGGQGMNTEAFF TGCGCCAGCAGTTGGGTCGGGGGGCAGGGAATGAACACTGAAGCTTTCTTT
TRBJ2-5 few NA TRBV29-1 CSVEGEETQYF TGCAGCGTTGAAGGTGAAGAGACCCAGTACTTC
TRBJ1-4 NA NA TRBV7-9 CASSFFGNEKLFF TGTGCCAGCAGCTTTTTTGGAAATGAAAAACTGTTTTTT
TRBJ2-1 few TRBD2 TRBV4-2 CASSPAGLAGGQSYNEQFF TGTGCCAGCAGCCCCGCCGGCCTAGCGGGGGGGCAGTCCTACAATGAGCAGTTCTTC
TRBJ2-4 few TRBD1 TRBV29-1 CSVRTGVRNIQYF TGCAGCGTCAGGACAGGGGTTAGAAACATTCAGTACTTC
TRBJ2-5 NA TRBD1 TRBV7-9 CASSKTGEKETQYF TGTGCCAGCAGTAAGACAGGGGAAAAGGAGACCCAGTACTTC
TRBJ2-7 NA NA TRBV28 CASSTGGAYEQYF TGTGCCAGCAGCACAGGGGGGGCCTACGAGCAGTACTTC
TRBJ2-1 few TRBD1 TRBV6-5 CASNPNRGRWNEQFF TGTGCCAGCAACCCGAACAGGGGACGGTGGAATGAGCAGTTCTTC
TRBJ2-5 few TRBD2 TRBV12-3/TRBV12-4 CASSFPPSGEETQYF TGTGCCAGCAGTTTCCCCCCTAGCGGGGAAGAGACCCAGTACTTC
TRBJ2-3 many TRBD1 TRBV6-4 CASSDGQGADTQYF TGTGCCAGCAGTGACGGACAGGGGGCAGATACGCAGTATTTT
TRBJ1-1 NA TRBD1 TRBV6-5 CASSYSMGQGHGTEAFF TGTGCCAGCAGTTACTCGATGGGACAGGGGCATGGCACTGAAGCTTTCTTT
TRBJ2-3 few NA TRBV4-1 CASSHEQQGGQYF TGCGCCAGCAGCCATGAACAACAGGGAGGGCAGTATTTT
TRBJ1-2 NA NA TRBV6-5 CASSSPSSGDYGYTF TGTGCCAGCAGTTCCCCATCCTCAGGGGACTATGGCTACACCTTC
TRBJ2-5 few NA TRBV6-1 CASSVYLELRQTQYF TGTGCCAGCAGTGTTTATCTAGAACTCCGGCAGACCCAGTACTTC
TRBJ2-3 few NA TRBV6-2/TRBV6-3 CASSLPQDLTTDTQYF TGTGCCAGCAGCCTCCCTCAGGACCTCACCACAGATACGCAGTATTTT
TRBJ1-1 few NA TRBV4-1 CASSQAPADEAFF TGCGCCAGCAGCCAAGCCCCGGCCGACGAAGCTTTCTTT
TRBJ2-5 NA TRBD2 TRBV6-6 CASRGLAGRAMTQYF TGTGCCAGCAGGGGACTAGCGGGGAGGGCAATGACCCAGTACTTC
TRBJ1-5 few NA TRBV24-1 CATSEEDRLGPQHF TGTGCCACCAGTGAAGAGGACCGGTTAGGGCCCCAGCATTTT
TRBJ1-6 NA TRBD1 TRBV7-2 CASSFTAGGDSPLHF TGTGCCAGCAGCTTCACGGCAGGGGGCGACTCACCCCTCCACTTT